The 13 T cell receptor beta chains below all came from one sample that was sequenced in a study of T-cell reconstitution after alpha-beta-depleted transplantation in children. Molecular barcoding with unique molecular identifiers was used for the TCRbeta library. Each CDR3 protein gets one entry after TCRdb re-called the PCR reads with MiXCR. The data hold more than 85,000 distinct CDR3 sequences, with under 9% observed a single time. This specimen was PBMCs, taken before TCRalphabeta/CD19-depleted stem cell transplant. The receptors originated from a boy between 2 and 10 years old with acute lymphoblastic leukemia, due to receive a stem cell transplant.

There are many counts of this clonotype. The gene calls are TRBV20-1 and TRBJ2-7, with D tentatively TRBD1 or TRBD2 (5 bases each). The CDR3 length is 12 residues. CDR1 and CDR2 (germline): DFQATT, SNEGSKA (reference sequence). The germline V and J ends were trimmed by 3 bases and 4 bases, with 10 bases remaining between them. The DNA of the CDR3 is TGCAGTGCTAGGGTCAGGGAGTACGAGCAGTACTTC. Protein: CSARVREYEQYF.

The chain recombines TRBV14 with TRBJ1-6; D unresolved. The germline V gene encodes CDR1 SGHDN and CDR2 FVKESK. Deletions cut 8 bases from V and 0 bases from J, with 8 bases between. This CDR3 comprises 14 residues. The CDR3 DNA reads TGTGCCAGCGGACTGAGCTCCTATAATTCACCCCTCCACTTT. Amino acid sequence: CASGLSSYNSPLHF.

Many counts were recorded for this clonotype. The chain recombines TRBV7-8 with TRBJ2-1; perhaps TRBD1 as D (6 bases). The CDR3 runs 15 residues. Trimming left V 1 base short and J 2 bases short, with 9 bases between. Germline V gene sequence: CDR1 SGHVS, CDR2 FQNEAQ. CDR3 sequence: CASSLERTAYNEQFF. The CDR3, as DNA: TGTGCCAGCAGCTTAGAACGGACAGCCTACAATGAGCAGTTCTTC.

CDR3 loop: CARGRRTSGGAERTDTQYF. In DNA form, the CDR3 reads TGTGCCAGGGGCCGGAGGACTAGCGGGGGGGCTGAGAGGACAGATACGCAGTATTTT. V usage is TRBV3-1 and J usage is TRBJ2-3; 15 bases align to TRBD2. After removal of 9 bases from V and 3 bases from J, the junction contained 16 bases not matched to a gene. The CDR3 totals 19 residues. Germline assignment: CDR1 LGHDT and CDR2 YNNKEL (reference sequence).

This clonotype was seen repeatedly, ten times or more. The chain links TRBV4-3 to TRBJ2-1, with TRBD2 identical over 7 bases. The V segment lost 0 bases and the J segment 8 bases; nucleotides outside the gene matches: 7. The CDR3 consists of 15 residues. Germline assignment: CDR1 LGHNA and CDR2 YSLEER. The CDR3 DNA reads TGCGCCAGCAGCCAAGAGCCTAGCGGTATCCATGAGCAGTTCTTC. Residues: CASSQEPSGIHEQFF.

In its sample, this clonotype was seen many times. This sequence joins TRBV3-1 and TRBJ2-1; D remains ambiguous. The V and J ends lost 1 base and 11 bases respectively, with 6 bases between them. CDR3 length: 11 amino acids. CDR1 is LGHDT and CDR2 is YNNKEL in the germline V gene (reference sequence). The CDR3, as DNA: TGTGCCAGCAGCCAAGTAGGTCAGCAGTTCTTC. Translated, it gives CASSQVGQQFF.

This clonotype was counted at least ten times. This CDR3 reads CASSQVGSGEQYF. DNA for the CDR3: TGTGCCAGCAGCCAAGTCGGATCCGGCGAGCAGTACTTC. The gene calls are TRBV3-1 and TRBJ2-7; D gene unclear. Per germline, CDR1 LGHDT and CDR2 YNNKEL (reference sequence). The CDR3 totals 13 residues. Trimming pared 1 base from V and 6 bases from J, leaving 10 bases between.

This clonotype was recorded many times. The genes are TRBV20-1 and TRBJ1-4; D call uncertain. Germline lookup yields CDR1 DFQATT and CDR2 SNEGSKA (reference sequence). Trimming left V 3 bases short and J 0 bases short, with 8 bases between. The CDR3 contains 14 residues. This CDR3 is CSASRAATNEKLFF. The CDR3 nucleotides read TGCAGTGCTAGTAGGGCCGCAACTAATGAAAAACTGTTTTTT.

This clonotype was observed a few times. The rearrangement uses TRBV6-2 or TRBV6-3 and TRBJ2-3, with TRBD2 identical over 9 bases. The CDR3 spans 14 residues. Germline assignment: CDR1 MNHEY and CDR2 SVGEGT. V shed 10 bases and J 1 base; nucleotides not matched to a gene: 6. This CDR3 is CATERLAGTDTQYF. The DNA of the CDR3 is TGTGCCACCGAGAGACTAGCGGGCACAGATACGCAGTATTTT.

This clonotype was detected ten times or more. The chain has TRBV12-5 and TRBJ2-7; tentative D call: TRBD2 (5 bases). This CDR3 is built from 14 residues. The germline V and J ends were trimmed by 6 bases and 6 bases, with 18 bases remaining between them. Looked up from germline, CDR1 is LGHNT and CDR2 is FRNRAP. CDR3 coding DNA: TGTGCTAGTGGCCGAGGGTCCCCAGTCGGCGAGCAGTACTTC. Translating gives CASGRGSPVGEQYF.

This clonotype has just a few counts. The chain recombines TRBV7-6 with TRBJ2-7, with no clear D. This CDR3 spans 12 amino acids. V was shortened by 5 bases and J by 6 bases, with 11 bases between the two germline ends. The germline V gene has CDR1 SGHVS and CDR2 FNYEAQ. The CDR3 sequence is CASSPMYAEQYF. The CDR3 DNA is TGTGCCAGCAGCCCCATGTACGCCGAGCAGTACTTC.

This clonotype was seen ten or more times. This chain links TRBV7-2 with TRBJ2-1; TRBD2 agrees at 11 bases. The CDR3 contains 16 residues. The V gene end was trimmed by 4 bases and the J gene end by 4 bases; junction bases not matched to a gene: 6. The germline gives CDR1 SGHTA, CDR2 FQGNSA. The CDR3 DNA is TGTGCCAGCAGCTCCACCGGGACTAGCGGTTACAATGAGCAGTTCTTC. It is translated as CASSSTGTSGYNEQFF.

This chain uses TRBV20-1 with TRBJ2-5, with 10 bases that match TRBD2. The CDR3 consists of 15 residues. Looked up from germline, CDR1 is DFQATT and CDR2 is SNEGSKA (reference sequence). The V and J ends lost 5 bases and 4 bases, in that order; junction bases with no gene match: 10. This CDR3 reads CSAGIAGGAGETQYF. The CDR3 nucleotides read TGCAGTGCTGGAATAGCGGGGGGTGCCGGAGAGACCCAGTACTTC.